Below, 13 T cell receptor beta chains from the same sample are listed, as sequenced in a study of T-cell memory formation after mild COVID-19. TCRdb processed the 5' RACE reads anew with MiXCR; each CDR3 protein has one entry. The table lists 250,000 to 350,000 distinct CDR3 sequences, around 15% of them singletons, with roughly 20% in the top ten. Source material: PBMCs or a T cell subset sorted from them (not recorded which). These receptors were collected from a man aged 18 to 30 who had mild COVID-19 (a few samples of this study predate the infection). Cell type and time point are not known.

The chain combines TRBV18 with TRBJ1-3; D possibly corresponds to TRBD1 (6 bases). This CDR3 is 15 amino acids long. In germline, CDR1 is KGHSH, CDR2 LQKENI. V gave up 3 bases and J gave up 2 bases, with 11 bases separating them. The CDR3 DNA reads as TGTGCCAGCTCACCCACTTCAGGGGCTGGAAACACCATATATTTT. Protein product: CASSPTSGAGNTIYF.

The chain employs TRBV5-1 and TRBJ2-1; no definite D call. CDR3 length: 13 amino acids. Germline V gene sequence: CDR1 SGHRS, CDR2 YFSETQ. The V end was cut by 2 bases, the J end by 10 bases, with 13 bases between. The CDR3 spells CASSFQNYVEQFF. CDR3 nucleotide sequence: TGCGCCAGCAGCTTCCAAAATTATGTGGAGCAGTTCTTC.

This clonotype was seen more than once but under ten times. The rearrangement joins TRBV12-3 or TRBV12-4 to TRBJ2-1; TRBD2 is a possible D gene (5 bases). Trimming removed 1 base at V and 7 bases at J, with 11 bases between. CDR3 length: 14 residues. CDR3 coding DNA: TGTGCCAGCAGTTTAGTTCTAACGGGGAATGAGCAGTTCTTC. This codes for CASSLVLTGNEQFF.

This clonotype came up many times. CDR3 loop: CASSEGYRNNEQFF. The CDR3 DNA reads as TGTGCCAGCAGTGAAGGCTATCGCAACAATGAGCAGTTCTTC. The chain employs TRBV25-1 and TRBJ2-1; D is unclear. Trimming took 2 bases from V and 5 from J, leaving 10 bases between them. Germline lookup yields CDR1 MGHDK and CDR2 SYGVNS. The CDR3 has 14 amino acids.

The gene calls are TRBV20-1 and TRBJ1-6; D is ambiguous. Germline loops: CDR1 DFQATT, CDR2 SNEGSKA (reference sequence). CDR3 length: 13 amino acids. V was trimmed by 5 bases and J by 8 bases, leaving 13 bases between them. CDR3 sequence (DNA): TGCAGTGCTTTTAAGGATCTTCATTCACCCCTCCACTTT. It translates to CSAFKDLHSPLHF.

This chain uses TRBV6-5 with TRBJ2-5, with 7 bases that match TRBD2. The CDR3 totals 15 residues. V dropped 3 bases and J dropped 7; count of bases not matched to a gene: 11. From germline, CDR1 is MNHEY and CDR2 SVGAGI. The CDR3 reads CASSYSFAGVGTQYF. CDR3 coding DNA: TGTGCCAGCAGTTATAGTTTCGCGGGAGTGGGGACCCAGTACTTC.

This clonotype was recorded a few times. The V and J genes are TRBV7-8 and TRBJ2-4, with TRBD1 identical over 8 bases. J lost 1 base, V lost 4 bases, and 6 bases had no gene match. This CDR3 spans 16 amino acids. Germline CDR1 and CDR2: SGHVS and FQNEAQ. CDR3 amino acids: CASSSGGDPAKNIQYF. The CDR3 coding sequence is TGTGCCAGCAGCTCAGGGGGCGACCCTGCCAAAAACATTCAGTACTTC.

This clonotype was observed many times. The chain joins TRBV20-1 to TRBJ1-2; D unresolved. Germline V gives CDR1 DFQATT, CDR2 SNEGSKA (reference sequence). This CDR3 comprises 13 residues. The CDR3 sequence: CSALPSLVYGYTF. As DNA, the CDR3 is TGCAGCGCCTTGCCATCCCTGGTCTATGGCTACACCTTC.

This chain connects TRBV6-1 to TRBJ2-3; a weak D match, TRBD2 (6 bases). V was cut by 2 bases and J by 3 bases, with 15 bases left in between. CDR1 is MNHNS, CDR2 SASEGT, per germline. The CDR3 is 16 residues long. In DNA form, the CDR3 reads TGTGCCAGCAGTGAAAATGGAGGGTCAGGAACAGATACGCAGTATTTT. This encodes CASSENGGSGTDTQYF.

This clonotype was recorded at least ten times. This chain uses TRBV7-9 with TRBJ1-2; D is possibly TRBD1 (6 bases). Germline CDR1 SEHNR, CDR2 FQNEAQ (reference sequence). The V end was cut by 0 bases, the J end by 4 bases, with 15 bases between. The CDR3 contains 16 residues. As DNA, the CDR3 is TGTGCCAGCAGCTTAGCGCGAGGCAGGGGAGCCTATGGCTACACCTTC. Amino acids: CASSLARGRGAYGYTF. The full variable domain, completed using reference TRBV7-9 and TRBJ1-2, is DTGVSQNPRHKITKRGQNVTFRCDPISEHNRLYWYRQTLGQGPEFLTYFQNEAQLEKSRLLSDRFSAERPKGSFSTLEIQRTEQGDSAMYLCASSLARGRGAYGYTFGSGTRLTVV.

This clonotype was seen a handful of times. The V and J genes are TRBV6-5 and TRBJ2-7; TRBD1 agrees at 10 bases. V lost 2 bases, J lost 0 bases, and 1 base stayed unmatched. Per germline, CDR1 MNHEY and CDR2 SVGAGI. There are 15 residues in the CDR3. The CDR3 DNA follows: TGTGCCAGCAGTTACGGGACAGGGGTCTCCTACGAGCAGTACGTC. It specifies CASSYGTGVSYEQYV.

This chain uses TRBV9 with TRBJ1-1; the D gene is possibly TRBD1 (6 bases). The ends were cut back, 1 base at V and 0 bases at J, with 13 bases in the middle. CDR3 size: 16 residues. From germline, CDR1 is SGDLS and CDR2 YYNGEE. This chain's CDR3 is CASSVTERTVNTEAFF. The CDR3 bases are TGTGCCAGCAGCGTAACCGAGCGGACAGTGAACACTGAAGCTTTCTTT.

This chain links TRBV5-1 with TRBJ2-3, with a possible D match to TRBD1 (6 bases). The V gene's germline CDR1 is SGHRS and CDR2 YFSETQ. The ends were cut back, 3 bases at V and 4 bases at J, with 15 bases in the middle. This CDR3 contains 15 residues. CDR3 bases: TGCGCCAGCAGCTCGCAGGGGCTGGTGGCAGATACGCAGTATTTT. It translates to CASSSQGLVADTQYF.